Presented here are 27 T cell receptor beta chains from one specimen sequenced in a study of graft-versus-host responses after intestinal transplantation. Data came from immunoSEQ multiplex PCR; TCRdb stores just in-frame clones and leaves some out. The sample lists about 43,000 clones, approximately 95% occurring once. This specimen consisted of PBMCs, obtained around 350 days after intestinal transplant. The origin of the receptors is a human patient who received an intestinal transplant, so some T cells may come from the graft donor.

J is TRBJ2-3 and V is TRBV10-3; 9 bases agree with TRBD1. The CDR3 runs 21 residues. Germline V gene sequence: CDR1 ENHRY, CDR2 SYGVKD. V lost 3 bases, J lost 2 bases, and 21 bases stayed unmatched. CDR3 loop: CAISDYDVTGGLNLNTDTQYF. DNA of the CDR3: TGTGCCATCAGTGATTACGACGTAACAGGGGGCTTAAATCTTAACACAGATACGCAGTATTTT.

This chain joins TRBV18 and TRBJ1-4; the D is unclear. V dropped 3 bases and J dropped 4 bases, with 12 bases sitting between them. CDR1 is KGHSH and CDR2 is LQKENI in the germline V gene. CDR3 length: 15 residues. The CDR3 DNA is TGTGCCAGCTCACCGACGGTACCTCTTAATGAAAAACTGTTTTTT. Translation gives CASSPTVPLNEKLFF.

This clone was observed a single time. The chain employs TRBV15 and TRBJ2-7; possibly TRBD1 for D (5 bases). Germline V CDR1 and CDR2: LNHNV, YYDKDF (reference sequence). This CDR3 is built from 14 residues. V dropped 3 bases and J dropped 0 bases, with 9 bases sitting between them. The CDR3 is CATSSGASSYEQYF. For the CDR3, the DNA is TGTGCCACCAGCAGTGGGGCCAGCTCCTACGAGCAGTACTTC.

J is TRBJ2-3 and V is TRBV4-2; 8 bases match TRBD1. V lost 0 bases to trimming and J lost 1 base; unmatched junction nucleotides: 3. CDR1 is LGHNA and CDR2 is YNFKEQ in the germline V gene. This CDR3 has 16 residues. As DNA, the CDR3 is TGTGCCAGCAGCCAAGATCCGGGACAGGGCACAGATACGCAGTATTTT. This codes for CASSQDPGQGTDTQYF.

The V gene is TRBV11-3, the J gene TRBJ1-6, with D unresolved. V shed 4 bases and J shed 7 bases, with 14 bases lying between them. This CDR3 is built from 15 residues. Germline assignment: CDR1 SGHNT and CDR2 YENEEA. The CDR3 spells CASSSLTKLNSPLHF. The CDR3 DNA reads TGTGCCAGCAGCTCGTTAACTAAACTCAATTCACCCCTCCACTTT.

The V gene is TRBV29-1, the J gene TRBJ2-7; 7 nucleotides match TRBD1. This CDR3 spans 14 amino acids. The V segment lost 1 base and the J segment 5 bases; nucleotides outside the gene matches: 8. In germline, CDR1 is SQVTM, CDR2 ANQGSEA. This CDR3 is CSVEGSTGHHEQYF. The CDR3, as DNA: TGCAGCGTTGAAGGGTCGACAGGGCACCACGAGCAGTACTTC.

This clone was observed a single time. The CDR3 loop is CASSPPEGNTEAFF. The CDR3 DNA is TGTGCCAGCAGCCCCCCAGAGGGAAACACTGAAGCTTTCTTT. V gene TRBV7-6 combines with J gene TRBJ1-1; D is undetermined. Germline assignment: CDR1 SGHVS and CDR2 FNYEAQ. With 5 bases removed from V and 2 bases from J, the gap between germline ends came to 12 bases. This CDR3 is 14 amino acids long.

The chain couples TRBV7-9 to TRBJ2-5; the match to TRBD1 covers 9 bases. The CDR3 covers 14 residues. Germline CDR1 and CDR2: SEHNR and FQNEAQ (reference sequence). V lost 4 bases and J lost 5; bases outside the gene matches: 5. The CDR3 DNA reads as TGTGCCAGCAGCTCCGGGACAGGGAGGGAGACCCAGTACTTC. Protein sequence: CASSSGTGRETQYF.

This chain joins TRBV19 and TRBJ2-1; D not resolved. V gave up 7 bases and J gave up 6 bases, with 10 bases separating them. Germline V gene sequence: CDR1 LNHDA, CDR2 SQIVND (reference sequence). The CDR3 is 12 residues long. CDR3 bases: TGTGCCAGTAATGGTCTTTCCAATGAGCAGTTCTTC. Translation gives CASNGLSNEQFF.

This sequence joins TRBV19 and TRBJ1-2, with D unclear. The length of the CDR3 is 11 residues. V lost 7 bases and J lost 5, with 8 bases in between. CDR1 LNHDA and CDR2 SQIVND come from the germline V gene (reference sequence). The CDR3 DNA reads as TGTGCCAGTAAAACAGAGTATGGCTACACCTTC. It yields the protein CASKTEYGYTF.

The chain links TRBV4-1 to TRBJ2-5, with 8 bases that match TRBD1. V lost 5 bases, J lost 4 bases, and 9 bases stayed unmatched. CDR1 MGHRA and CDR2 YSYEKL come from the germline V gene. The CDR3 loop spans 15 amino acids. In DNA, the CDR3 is TGCGCCAGCAGCGAAATAGGACAGGGTCGAGAGACCCAGTACTTC. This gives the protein CASSEIGQGRETQYF.

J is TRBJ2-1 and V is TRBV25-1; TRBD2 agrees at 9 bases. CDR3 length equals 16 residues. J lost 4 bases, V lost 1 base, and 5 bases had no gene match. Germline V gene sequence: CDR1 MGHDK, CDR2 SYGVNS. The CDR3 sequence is CASSESAGGIYNEQFF. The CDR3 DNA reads TGTGCCAGCAGTGAATCGGCGGGAGGGATTTACAATGAGCAGTTCTTC.

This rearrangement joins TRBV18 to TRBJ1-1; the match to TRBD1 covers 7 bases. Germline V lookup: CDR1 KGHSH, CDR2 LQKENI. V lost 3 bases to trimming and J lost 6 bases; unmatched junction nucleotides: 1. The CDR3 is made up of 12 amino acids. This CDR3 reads CASSPGTAEAFF. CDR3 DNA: TGTGCCAGCTCACCTGGGACAGCTGAAGCTTTCTTT.

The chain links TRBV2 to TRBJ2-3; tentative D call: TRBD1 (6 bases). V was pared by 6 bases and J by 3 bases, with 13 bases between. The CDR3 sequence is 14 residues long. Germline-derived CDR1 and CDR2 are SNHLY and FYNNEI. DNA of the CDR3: TGTGCCAGCAGCCAGGGGACGGTGACAGATACGCAGTATTTT. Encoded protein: CASSQGTVTDTQYF.

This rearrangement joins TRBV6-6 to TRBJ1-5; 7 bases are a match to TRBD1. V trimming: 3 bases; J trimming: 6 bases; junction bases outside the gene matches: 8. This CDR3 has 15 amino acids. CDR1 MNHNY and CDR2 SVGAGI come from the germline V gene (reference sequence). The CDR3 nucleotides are TGTGCCAGCAGTTATGGGAGGGGGCTGGGTCAGCCCCAGCATTTT. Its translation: CASSYGRGLGQPQHF.

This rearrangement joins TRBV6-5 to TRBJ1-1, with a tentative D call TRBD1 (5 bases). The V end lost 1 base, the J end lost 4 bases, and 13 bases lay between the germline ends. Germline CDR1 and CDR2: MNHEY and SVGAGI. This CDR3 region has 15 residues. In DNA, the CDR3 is TGTGCCAGCAGTTACTGGGGGGTCGCGGGCACTGAAGCTTTCTTT. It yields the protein CASSYWGVAGTEAFF.

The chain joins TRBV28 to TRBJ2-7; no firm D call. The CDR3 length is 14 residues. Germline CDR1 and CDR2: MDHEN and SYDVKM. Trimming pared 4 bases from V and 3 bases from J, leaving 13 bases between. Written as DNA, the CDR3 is TGTGCCAGCAGTTCACACAGATACGTCTACGAGCAGTACTTC. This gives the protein CASSSHRYVYEQYF.

The CDR3 coding sequence is TGTGCCAGCAGCGTAGGTCGTGGCTACACCATCGTGACAGATACGCAGTATTTT. Translating gives CASSVGRGYTIVTDTQYF. V usage is TRBV9 and J usage is TRBJ2-3; D is unclear. This CDR3 region has 18 residues. V lost 0 bases to trimming and J lost 3 bases, with 20 bases between them. Germline CDR1 reads SGDLS; CDR2 reads YYNGEE. The complete variable domain, with remaining parts taken from reference TRBV9 and TRBJ2-3, reads DSGVTQTPKHLITATGQRVTLRCSPRSGDLSVYWYQQSLDQGLQFLIQYYNGEERAKGNILERFSAQQFPDLHSELNLSSLELGDSALYFCASSVGRGYTIVTDTQYFGPGTRLTVL.

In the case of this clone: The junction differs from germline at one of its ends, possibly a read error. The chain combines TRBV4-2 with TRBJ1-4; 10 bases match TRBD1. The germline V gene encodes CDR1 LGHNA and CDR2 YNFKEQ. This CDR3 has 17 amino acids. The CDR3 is CASSPTPGQGINEKLFF. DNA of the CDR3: TGTGCCAGCAGCCCCACTCCGGGACAGGGGATTAATGAGAAACTGTTTTTT.

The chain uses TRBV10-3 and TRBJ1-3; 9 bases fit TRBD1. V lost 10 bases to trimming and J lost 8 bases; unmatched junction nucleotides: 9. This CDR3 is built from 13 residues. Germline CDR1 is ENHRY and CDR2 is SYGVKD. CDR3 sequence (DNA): TGTGCCACCTCCTCGGGACAGGGCTACACCATATATTTT. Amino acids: CATSSGQGYTIYF.

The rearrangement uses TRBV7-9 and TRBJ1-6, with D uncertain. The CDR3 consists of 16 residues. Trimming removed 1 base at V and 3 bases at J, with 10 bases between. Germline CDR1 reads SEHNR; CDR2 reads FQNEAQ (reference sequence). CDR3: CASSLEGRIYNSPLHF. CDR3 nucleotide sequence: TGTGCCAGCAGCTTAGAAGGGCGGATCTATAATTCACCCCTCCACTTT.

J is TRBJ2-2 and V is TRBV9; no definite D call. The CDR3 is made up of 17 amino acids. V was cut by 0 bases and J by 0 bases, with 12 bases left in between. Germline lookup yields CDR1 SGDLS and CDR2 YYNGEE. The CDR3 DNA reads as TGTGCCAGCAGCGTAGGTTTGCGGCTCGCGAACACCGGGGAGCTGTTTTTT. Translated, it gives CASSVGLRLANTGELFF.

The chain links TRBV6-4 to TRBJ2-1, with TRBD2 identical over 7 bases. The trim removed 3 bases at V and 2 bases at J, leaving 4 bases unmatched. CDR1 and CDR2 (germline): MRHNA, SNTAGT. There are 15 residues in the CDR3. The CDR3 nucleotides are TGTGCCAGCAGTGATGCGGGAGTCCCCTACAATGAGCAGTTCTTC. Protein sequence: CASSDAGVPYNEQFF.

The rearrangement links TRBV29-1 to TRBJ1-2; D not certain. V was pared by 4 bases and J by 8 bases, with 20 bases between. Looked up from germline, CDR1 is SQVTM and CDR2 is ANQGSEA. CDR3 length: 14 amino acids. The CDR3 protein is CSVGSVDSSLGYTF. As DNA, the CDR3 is TGCAGCGTTGGGAGTGTTGATAGTAGTCTCGGCTACACCTTC.

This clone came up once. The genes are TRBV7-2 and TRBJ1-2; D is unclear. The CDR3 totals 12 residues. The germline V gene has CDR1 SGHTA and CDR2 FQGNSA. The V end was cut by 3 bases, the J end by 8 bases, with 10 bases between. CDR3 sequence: CASSLTPRGYTF. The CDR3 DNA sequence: TGTGCCAGCAGCTTGACTCCGAGGGGCTACACCTTC.

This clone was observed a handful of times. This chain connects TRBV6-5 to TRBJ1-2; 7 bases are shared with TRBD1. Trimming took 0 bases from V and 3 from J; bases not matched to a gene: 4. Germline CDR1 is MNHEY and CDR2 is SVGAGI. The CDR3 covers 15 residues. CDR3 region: CASSYSARGDYGYTF. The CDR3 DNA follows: TGTGCCAGCAGTTACTCGGCCAGGGGGGACTATGGCTACACCTTC.

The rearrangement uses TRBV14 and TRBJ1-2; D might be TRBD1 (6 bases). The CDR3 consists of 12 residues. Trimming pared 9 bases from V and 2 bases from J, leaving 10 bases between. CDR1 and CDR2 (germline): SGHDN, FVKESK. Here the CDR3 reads CARGAHNYGYTF. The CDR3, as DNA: TGTGCCAGGGGGGCCCACAACTATGGCTACACCTTC.